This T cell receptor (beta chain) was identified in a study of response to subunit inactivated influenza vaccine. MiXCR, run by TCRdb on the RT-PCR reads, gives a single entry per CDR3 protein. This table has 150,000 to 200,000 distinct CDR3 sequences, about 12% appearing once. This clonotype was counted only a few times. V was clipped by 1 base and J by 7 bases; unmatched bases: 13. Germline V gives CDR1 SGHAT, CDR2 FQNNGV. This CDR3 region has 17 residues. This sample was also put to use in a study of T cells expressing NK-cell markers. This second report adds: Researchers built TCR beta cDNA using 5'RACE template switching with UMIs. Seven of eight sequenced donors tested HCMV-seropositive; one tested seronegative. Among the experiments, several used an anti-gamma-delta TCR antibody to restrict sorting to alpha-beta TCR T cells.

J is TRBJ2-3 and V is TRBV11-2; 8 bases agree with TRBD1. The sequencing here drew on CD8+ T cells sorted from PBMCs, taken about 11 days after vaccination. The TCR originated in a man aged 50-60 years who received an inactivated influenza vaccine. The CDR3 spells CASSLVIGRGLWNTQYF. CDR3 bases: TGTGCCAGCAGCTTAGTGATTGGCAGGGGGCTATGGAATACGCAGTATTTT.